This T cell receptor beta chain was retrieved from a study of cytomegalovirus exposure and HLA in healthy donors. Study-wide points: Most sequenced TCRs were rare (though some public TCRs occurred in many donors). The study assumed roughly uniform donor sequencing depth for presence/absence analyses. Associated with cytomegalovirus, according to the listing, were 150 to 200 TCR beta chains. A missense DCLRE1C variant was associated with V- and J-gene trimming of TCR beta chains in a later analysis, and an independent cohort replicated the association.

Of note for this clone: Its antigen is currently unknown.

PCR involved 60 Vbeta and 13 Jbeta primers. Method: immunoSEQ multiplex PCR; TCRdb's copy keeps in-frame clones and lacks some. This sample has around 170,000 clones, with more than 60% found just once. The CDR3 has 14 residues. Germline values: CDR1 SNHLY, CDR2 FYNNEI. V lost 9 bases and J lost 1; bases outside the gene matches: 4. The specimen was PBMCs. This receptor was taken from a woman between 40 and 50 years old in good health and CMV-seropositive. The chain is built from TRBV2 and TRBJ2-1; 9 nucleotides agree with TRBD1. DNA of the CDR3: TGTGCCAGAGGGGGGACAGGGTCCTACAATGAGCAGTTCTTC. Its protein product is CARGGTGSYNEQFF.